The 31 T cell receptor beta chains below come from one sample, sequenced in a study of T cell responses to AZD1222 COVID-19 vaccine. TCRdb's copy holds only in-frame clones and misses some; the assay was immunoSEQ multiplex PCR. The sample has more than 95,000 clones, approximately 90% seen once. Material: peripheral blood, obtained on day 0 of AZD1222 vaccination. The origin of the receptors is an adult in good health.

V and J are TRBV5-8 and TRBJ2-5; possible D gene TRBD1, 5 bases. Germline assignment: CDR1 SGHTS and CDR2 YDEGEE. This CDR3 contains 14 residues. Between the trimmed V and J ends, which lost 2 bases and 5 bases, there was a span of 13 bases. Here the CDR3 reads CASSLSQAQETQYF. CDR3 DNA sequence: TGTGCCAGCAGCTTATCACAGGCCCAGGAGACCCAGTACTTC.

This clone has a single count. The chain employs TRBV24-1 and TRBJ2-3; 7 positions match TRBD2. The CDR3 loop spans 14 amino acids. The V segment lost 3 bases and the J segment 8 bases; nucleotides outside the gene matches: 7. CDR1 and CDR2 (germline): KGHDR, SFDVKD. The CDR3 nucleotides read TGTGCCACCAGTGATCGTACTAGCGCGGGTACGCAGTATTTT. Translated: CATSDRTSAGTQYF.

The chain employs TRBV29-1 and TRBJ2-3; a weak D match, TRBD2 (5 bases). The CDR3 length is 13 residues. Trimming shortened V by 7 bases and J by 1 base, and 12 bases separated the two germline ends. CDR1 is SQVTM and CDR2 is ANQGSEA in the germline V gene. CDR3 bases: TGCAGCGGTGACAAGGGAGGCACAGATACGCAGTATTTT. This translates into CSGDKGGTDTQYF.

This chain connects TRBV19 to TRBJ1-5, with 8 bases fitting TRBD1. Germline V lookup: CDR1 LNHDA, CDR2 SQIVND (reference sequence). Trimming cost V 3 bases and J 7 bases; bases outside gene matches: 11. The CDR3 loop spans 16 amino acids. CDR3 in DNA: TGTGCCAGTAGTATCTTGGGACAGGATGATGGGCAGCCCCAGCATTTT. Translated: CASSILGQDDGQPQHF.

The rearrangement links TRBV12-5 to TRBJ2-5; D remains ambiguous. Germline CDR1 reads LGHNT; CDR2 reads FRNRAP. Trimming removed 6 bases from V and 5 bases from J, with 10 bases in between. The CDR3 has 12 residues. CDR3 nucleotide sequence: TGTGCTAGTGGCCTGGGGTGGGAGACCCAGTACTTC. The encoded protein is CASGLGWETQYF.

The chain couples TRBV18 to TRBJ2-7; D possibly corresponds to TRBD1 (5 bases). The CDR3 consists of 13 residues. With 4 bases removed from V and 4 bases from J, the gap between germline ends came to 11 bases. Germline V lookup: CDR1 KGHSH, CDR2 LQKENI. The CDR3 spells CASSQSGIYEQYF. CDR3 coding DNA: TGTGCCAGCTCACAATCAGGGATTTACGAGCAGTACTTC.

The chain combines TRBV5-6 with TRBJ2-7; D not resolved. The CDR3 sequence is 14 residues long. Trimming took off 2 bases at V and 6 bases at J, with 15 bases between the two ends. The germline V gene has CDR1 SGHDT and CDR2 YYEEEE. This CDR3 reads CASSLTKVTCEQYF. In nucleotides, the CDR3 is TGTGCCAGCAGCTTAACTAAGGTGACCTGCGAGCAGTACTTC. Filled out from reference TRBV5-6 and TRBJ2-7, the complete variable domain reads DAGVTQSPTHLIKTRGQQVTLRCSPKSGHDTVSWYQQALGQGPQFIFQYYEEEERQRGNFPDRFSGHQFPNYSSELNVNALLLGDSALYLCASSLTKVTCEQYFGPGTRLTVT.

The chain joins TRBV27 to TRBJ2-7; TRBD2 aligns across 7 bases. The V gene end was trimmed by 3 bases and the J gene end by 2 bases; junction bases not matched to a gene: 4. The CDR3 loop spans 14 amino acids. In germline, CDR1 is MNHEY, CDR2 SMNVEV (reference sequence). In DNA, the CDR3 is TGTGCCAGCAGTTTTCGGGAGGCTCCCTACGAGCAGTACTTC. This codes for CASSFREAPYEQYF.

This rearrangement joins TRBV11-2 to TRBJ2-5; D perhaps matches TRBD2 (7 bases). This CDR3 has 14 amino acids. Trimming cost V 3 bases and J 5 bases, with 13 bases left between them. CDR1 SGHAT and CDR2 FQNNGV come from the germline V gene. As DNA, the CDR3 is TGTGCCAGCAGCTTTTCGGGGGGCGGGGAGACCCAGTACTTC. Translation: CASSFSGGGETQYF.

CDR3 sequence (DNA): TGCAGCGTTCTTCTCGGGCAGGGCAACTATGGCTACACCTTC. This translates into CSVLLGQGNYGYTF. The chain has TRBV29-1 and TRBJ1-2, with D perhaps TRBD1 (5 bases). From germline, CDR1 is SQVTM and CDR2 ANQGSEA. V was clipped by 5 bases and J by 2 bases, with 15 bases between them. The length of the CDR3 is 14 residues.

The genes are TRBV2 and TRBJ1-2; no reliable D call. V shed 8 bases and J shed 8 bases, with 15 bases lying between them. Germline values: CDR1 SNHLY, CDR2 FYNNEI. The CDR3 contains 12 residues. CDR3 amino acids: CASCCQVLGYTF. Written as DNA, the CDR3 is TGTGCCAGCTGTTGCCAGGTCCTCGGCTACACCTTC.

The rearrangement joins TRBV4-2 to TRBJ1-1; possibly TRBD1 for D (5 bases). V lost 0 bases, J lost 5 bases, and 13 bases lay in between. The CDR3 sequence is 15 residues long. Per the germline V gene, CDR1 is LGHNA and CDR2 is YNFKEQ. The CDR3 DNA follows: TGTGCCAGCAGCCAAGATTTTTGGGGCGGTACTGAAGCTTTCTTT. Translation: CASSQDFWGGTEAFF.

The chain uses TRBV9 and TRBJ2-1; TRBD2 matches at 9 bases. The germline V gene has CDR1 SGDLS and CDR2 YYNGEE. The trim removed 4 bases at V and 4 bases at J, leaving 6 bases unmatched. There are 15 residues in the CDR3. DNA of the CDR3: TGTGCCAGCAGCACCGCGGGGGGGTTTTACAATGAGCAGTTCTTC. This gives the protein CASSTAGGFYNEQFF.

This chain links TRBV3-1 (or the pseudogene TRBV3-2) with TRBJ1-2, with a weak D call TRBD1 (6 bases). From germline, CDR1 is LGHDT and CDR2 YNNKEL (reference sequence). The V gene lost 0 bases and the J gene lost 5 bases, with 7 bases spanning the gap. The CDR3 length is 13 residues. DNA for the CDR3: TGTGCCAGCAGCCAAGACAGGGGATATGGCTACACCTTC. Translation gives CASSQDRGYGYTF.

The CDR3 DNA reads TGTGCCACTCAGGGGGGCATTGGGCCCCAGCATTTT. Translated: CATQGGIGPQHF. The V and J genes are TRBV6-5 and TRBJ1-5; TRBD1 aligns across 7 bases. The V segment lost 10 bases and the J segment 9 bases; nucleotides outside the gene matches: 9. Germline V CDR1 and CDR2: MNHEY, SVGAGI. CDR3 length: 12 residues.

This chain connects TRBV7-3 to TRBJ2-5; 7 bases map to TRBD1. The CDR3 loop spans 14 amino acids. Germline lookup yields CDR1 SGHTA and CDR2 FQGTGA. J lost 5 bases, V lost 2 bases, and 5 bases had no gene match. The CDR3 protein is CASSLGTARETQYF. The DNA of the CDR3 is TGTGCCAGCAGCTTAGGGACAGCCCGGGAGACCCAGTACTTC.

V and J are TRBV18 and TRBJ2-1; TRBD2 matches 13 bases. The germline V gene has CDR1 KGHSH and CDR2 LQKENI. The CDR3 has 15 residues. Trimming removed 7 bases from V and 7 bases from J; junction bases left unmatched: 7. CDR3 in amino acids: CASLWTSGSENEQFF. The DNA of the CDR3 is TGTGCCAGCTTATGGACTAGCGGGAGTGAAAATGAGCAGTTCTTC.

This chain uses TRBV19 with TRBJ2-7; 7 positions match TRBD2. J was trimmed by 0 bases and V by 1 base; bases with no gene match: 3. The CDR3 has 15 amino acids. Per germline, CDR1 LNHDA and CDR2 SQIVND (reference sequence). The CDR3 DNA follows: TGTGCCAGTAGTATAGTTCCGGGAGGCTCCTACGAGCAGTACTTC. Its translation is CASSIVPGGSYEQYF.

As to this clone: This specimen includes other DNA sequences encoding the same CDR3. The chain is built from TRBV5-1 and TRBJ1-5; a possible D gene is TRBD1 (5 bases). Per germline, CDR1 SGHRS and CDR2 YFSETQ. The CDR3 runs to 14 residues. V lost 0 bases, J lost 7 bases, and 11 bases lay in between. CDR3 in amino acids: CASSLAPGDQPQHF. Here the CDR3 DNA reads TGCGCCAGCAGCTTGGCCCCCGGGGACCAGCCCCAGCATTTT.

CDR3 protein: CASSLGDGAYGYTF. The CDR3 DNA sequence: TGCGCCAGCAGCTTGGGGGACGGAGCCTATGGCTACACCTTC. This chain connects TRBV5-1 to TRBJ1-2; possible D gene TRBD1, 5 bases. This CDR3 comprises 14 residues. V shed 0 bases and J shed 4 bases, with 10 bases lying between them. Germline loops: CDR1 SGHRS, CDR2 YFSETQ.

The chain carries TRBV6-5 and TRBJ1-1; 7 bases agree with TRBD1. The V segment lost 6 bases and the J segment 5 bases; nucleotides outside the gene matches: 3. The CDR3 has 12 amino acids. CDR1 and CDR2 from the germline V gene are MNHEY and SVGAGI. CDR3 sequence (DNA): TGTGCCAGCAGGCAACAGGGGACTGAAGCTTTCTTT. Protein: CASRQQGTEAFF.

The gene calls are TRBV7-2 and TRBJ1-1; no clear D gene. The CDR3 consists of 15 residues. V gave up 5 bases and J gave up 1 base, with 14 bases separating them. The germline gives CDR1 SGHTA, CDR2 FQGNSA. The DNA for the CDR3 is TGTGCCAGCAGCCCCCCGGACTGGCCGAACACTGAAGCTTTCTTT. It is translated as CASSPPDWPNTEAFF.

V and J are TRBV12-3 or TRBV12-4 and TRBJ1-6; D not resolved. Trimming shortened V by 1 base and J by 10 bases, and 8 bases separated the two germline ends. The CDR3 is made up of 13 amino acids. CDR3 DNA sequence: TGTGCCAGCAGTTTAGAGGACGCATCACCCCTCCACTTT. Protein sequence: CASSLEDASPLHF.

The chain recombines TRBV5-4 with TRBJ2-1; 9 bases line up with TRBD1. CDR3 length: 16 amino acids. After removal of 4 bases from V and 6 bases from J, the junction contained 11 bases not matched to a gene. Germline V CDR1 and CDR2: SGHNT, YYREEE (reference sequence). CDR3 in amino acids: CASSAGTGIGANEQFF. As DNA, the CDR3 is TGTGCCAGCAGCGCCGGGACAGGGATCGGGGCCAATGAGCAGTTCTTC.

The DNA of the CDR3 is TGTGCCAGCAGCCACTCCGGGACAGGGGGTAGCGAGCAGTACTTC. As protein: CASSHSGTGGSEQYF. The chain employs TRBV3-1 (or the pseudogene TRBV3-2) and TRBJ2-7, with TRBD1 matching over 11 bases. In germline, CDR1 is LGHDT, CDR2 YNNKEL (reference sequence). CDR3 length: 15 amino acids. V lost 3 bases to trimming and J lost 6 bases; unmatched junction nucleotides: 7.

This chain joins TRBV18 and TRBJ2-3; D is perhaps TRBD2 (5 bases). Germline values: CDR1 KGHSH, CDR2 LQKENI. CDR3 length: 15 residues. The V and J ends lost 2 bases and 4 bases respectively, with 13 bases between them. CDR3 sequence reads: CASSPVLAAADTQYF. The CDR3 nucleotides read TGTGCCAGCTCACCAGTTTTGGCAGCGGCAGATACGCAGTATTTT.

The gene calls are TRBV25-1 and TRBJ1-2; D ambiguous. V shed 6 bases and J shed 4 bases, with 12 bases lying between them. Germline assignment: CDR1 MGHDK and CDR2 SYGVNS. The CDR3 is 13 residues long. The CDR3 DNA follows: TGTGCCAGCAGCCCCCCTACGAGCTATGGCTACACCTTC. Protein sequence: CASSPPTSYGYTF.

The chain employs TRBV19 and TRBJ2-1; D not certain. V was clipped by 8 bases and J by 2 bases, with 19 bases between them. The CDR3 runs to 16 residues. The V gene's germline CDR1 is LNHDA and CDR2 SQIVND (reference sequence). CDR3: CASGRAATWTYNEQFF. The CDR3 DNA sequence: TGTGCCAGTGGACGGGCGGCCACATGGACCTACAATGAGCAGTTCTTC.

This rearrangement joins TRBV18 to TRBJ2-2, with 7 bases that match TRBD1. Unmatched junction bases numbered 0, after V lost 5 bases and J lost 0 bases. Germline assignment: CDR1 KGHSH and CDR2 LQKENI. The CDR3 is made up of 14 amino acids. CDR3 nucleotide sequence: TGTGCCAGCTCAGGGACAGCGAACACCGGGGAGCTGTTTTTT. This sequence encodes CASSGTANTGELFF. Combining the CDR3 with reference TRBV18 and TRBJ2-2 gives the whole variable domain NAGVMQNPRHLVRRRGQEARLRCSPMKGHSHVYWYRQLPEEGLKFMVYLQKENIIDESGMPKERFSAEFPKEGPSILRIQQVVRGDSAAYFCASSGTANTGELFFGEGSRLTVL.

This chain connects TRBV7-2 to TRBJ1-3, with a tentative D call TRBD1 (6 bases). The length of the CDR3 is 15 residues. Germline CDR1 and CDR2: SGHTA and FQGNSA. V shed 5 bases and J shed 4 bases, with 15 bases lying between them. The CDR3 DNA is TGTGCCAGCAGCCCCCCCGGGGGGGCAGGAAACACCATATATTTT. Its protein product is CASSPPGGAGNTIYF.

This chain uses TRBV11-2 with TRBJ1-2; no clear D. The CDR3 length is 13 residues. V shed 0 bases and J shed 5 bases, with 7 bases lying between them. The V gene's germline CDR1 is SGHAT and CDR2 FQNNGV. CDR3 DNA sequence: TGTGCCAGCAGCTTAGACAGACTTTATGGCTACACCTTC. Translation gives CASSLDRLYGYTF.